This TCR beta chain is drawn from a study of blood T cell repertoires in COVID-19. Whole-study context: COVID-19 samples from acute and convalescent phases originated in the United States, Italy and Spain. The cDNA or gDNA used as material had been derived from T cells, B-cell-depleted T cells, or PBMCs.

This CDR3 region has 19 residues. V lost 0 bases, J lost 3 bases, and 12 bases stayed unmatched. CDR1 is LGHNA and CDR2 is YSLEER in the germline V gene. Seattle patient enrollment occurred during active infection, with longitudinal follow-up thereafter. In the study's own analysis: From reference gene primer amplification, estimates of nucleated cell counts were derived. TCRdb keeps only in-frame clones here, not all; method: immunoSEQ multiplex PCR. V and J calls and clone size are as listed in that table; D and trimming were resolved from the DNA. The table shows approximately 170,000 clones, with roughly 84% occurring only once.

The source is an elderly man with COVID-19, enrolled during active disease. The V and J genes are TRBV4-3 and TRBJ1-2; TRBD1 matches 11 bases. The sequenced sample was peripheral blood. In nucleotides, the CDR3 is TGCGCCAGCAGCCAAGATGGAGGTGGGACAGGGGGTGGGTACTATGGCTACACCTTC. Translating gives CASSQDGGGTGGGYYGYTF.